What follows are 5 T cell receptor beta chains derived from one specimen sequenced in a study of CD8+ T cells in alopecia areata. In each case, RNA was isolated and then reverse transcribed into cDNA as the sequencing template. TCRdb's copy holds only in-frame clones and misses some; the assay was immunoSEQ multiplex PCR. The sample has about 19,000 clones; approximately 70% are singletons. As part of sample collection, lesional scalp punch biopsies and peripheral blood were taken from alopecia areata patients. The source was skin, collected at week 0. The receptors were gathered from a human donor with alopecia areata.

This clone was counted only a few times. This sequence joins TRBV6-1 and TRBJ2-1; TRBD2 matches 7 bases. Germline loops: CDR1 MNHNS, CDR2 SASEGT. This CDR3 contains 15 residues. V lost 7 bases, J lost 0 bases, and 6 bases stayed unmatched. Here the CDR3 reads CASKYGGSSYNEQFF. CDR3 nucleotide sequence: TGTGCCAGCAAATACGGGGGGAGCTCCTACAATGAGCAGTTCTTC.

This chain connects TRBV2 to TRBJ2-5; 7 positions match TRBD2. The germline V gene has CDR1 SNHLY and CDR2 FYNNEI. V was clipped by 9 bases and J by 13 bases; unmatched bases: 11. CDR3 length: 11 amino acids. CDR3 coding DNA: TGTGCCAGTACAGAAACTAGCGCGGCGTACTTC. It codes for CASTETSAAYF.

V is TRBV10-3 and J is TRBJ2-1; unclear D gene. The CDR3 length is 12 residues. The V and J ends lost 8 bases and 4 bases respectively, with 9 bases between them. Germline V gene data show CDR1 as ENHRY and CDR2 as SYGVKD. The chain's CDR3 is CAIWDEYNEQFF. CDR3 nucleotides: TGTGCCATCTGGGATGAGTACAATGAGCAGTTCTTC.

The sample holds a few counts of this clone. This chain joins TRBV4-3 and TRBJ1-5; TRBD1 agrees at 7 bases. Germline values: CDR1 LGHNA, CDR2 YSLEER. J gave up 8 bases and V 3 bases, and 13 bases lay outside the gene matches. The CDR3 extends over 16 amino acids. The CDR3 loop is CASSHDRVGIGEPQHF. CDR3 DNA sequence: TGCGCCAGCAGCCACGACAGGGTTGGGATCGGGGAGCCCCAGCATTTT.

The rearrangement links TRBV7-2 to TRBJ1-3, with D hard to call. The germline V gene has CDR1 SGHTA and CDR2 FQGNSA. V gave up 2 bases and J gave up 0 bases, with 5 bases separating them. This CDR3 is 14 amino acids long. CDR3 nucleotide sequence: TGTGCCAGCAGCTTAAGACTCTCTGGAAACACCATATATTTT. Its protein product is CASSLRLSGNTIYF. Together with reference TRBV7-2 and TRBJ1-3, the CDR3 gives the full variable domain: GAGVSQSPSNKVTEKGKDVELRCDPISGHTALYWYRQSLGQGLEFLIYFQGNSAPDKSGLPSDRFSAERTGGSVSTLTIQRTQQEDSAVYLCASSLRLSGNTIYFGEGSWLTVV.